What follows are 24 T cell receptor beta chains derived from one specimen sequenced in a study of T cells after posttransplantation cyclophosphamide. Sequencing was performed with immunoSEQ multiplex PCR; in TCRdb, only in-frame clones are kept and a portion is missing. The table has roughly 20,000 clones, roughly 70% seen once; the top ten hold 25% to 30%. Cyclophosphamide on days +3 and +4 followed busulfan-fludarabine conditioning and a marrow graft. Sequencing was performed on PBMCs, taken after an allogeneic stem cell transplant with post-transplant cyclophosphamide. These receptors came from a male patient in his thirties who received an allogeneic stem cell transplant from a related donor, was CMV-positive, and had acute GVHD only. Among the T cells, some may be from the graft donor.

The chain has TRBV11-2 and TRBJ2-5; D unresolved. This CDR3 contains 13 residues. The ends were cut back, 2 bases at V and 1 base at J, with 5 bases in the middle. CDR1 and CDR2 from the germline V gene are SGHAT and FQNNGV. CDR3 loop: CASSLSIQETQYF. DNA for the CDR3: TGTGCCAGCAGCTTATCCATCCAAGAGACCCAGTACTTC.

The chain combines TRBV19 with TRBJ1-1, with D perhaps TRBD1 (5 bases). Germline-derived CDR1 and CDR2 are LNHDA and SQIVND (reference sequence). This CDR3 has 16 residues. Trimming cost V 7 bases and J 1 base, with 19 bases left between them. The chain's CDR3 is CASNPTAGRSNTEAFF. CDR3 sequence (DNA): TGTGCCAGTAACCCGACAGCGGGGCGATCGAACACTGAAGCTTTCTTT.

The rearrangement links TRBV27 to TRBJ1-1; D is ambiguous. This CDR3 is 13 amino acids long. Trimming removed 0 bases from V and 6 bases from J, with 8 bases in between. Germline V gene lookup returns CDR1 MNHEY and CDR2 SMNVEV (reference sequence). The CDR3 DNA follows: TGTGCCAGCAGTTTATCGAAGGGAGCTGAAGCTTTCTTT. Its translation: CASSLSKGAEAFF.

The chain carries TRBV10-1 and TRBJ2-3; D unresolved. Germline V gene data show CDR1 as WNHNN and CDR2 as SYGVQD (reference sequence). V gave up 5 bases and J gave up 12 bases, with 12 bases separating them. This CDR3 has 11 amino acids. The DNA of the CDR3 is TGCGCCAGCAGTCATTCCCCCCCCCAGTATTTT. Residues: CASSHSPPQYF.

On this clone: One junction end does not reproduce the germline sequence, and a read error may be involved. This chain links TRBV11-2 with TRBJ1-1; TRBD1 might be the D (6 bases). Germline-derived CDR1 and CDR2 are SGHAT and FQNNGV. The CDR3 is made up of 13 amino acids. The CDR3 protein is CASSLAVWDTLLF. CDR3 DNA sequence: TGTGCCAGCAGCTTAGCTGTGTGGGACACCCTTCTCTTT.

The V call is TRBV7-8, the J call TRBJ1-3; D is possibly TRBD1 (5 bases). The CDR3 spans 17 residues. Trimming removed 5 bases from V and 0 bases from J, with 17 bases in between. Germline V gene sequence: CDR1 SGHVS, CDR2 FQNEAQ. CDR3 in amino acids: CASSPPLTGVSGNTIYF. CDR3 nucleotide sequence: TGTGCCAGCAGCCCCCCTCTCACAGGCGTCTCTGGAAACACCATATATTTT.

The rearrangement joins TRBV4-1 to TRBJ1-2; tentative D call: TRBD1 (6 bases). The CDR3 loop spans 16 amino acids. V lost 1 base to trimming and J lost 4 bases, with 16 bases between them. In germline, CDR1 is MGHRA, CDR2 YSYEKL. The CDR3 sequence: CASSQGRQALSYGYTF. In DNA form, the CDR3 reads TGCGCCAGCAGCCAAGGTAGACAGGCCTTGAGCTATGGCTACACCTTC.

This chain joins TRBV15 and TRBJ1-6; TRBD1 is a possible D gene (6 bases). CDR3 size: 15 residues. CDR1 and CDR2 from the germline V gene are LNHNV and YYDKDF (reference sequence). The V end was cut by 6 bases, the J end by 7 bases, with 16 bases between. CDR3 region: CATSHGTSRNSPLHF. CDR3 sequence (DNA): TGTGCCACCAGTCATGGGACATCTAGAAATTCACCCCTCCACTTT.

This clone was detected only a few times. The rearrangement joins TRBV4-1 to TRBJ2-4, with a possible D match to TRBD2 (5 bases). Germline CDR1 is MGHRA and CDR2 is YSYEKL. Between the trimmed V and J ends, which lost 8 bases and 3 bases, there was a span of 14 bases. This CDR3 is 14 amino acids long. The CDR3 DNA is TGCGCCAGCGGCCTGGAGGTGTTCAAAAACATTCAGTACTTC. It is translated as CASGLEVFKNIQYF.

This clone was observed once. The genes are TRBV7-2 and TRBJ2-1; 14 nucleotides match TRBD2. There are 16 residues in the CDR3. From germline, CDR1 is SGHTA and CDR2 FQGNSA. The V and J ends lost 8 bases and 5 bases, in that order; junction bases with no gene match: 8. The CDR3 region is CASLPRLAGGHNEQFF. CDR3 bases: TGTGCCAGCCTACCCAGACTAGCGGGGGGGCACAATGAGCAGTTCTTC.

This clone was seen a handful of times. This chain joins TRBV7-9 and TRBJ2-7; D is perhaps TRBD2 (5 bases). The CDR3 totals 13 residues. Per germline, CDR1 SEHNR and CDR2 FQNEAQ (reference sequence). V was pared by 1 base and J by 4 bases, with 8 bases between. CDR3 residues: CASSLVSGYEQYF. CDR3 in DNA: TGTGCCAGCAGCTTAGTGTCGGGGTACGAGCAGTACTTC.

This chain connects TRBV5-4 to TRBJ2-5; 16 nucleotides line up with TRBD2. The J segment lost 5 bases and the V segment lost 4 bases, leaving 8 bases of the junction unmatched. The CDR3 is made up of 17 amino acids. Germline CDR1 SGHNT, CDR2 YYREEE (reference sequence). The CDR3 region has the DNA TGTGCCAGCAGCCCCGGGACTAGCGGGGGGGCCTCGGAGACCCAGTACTTC. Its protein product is CASSPGTSGGASETQYF.

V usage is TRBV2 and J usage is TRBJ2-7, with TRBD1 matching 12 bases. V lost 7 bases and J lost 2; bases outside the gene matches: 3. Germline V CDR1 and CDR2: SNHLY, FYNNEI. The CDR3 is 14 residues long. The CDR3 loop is CASTRDRGPYEQYF. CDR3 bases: TGTGCCAGCACCCGGGACAGGGGGCCCTACGAGCAGTACTTC.

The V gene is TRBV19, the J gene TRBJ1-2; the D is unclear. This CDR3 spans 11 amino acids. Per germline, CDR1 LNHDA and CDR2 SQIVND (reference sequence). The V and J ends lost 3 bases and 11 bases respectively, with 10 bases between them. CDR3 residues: CASSIAFRYTF. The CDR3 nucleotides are TGTGCCAGTAGTATCGCCTTCCGGTACACCTTC. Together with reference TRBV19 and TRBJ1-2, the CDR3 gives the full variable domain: DGGITQSPKYLFRKEGQNVTLSCEQNLNHDAMYWYRQDPGQGLRLIYYSQIVNDFQKGDIAEGYSVSREKKESFPLTVTSAQKNPTAFYLCASSIAFRYTFGSGTRLTVV.

CDR3 in amino acids: CASSEGLDGYEQYF. CDR3 bases: TGTGCCAGCAGTGAGGGACTAGATGGCTACGAGCAGTACTTC. The chain uses TRBV6-6 and TRBJ2-7, with 8 bases fitting TRBD2. The V segment lost 5 bases and the J segment 3 bases; nucleotides outside the gene matches: 6. The CDR3 spans 14 residues. The germline V gene has CDR1 MNHNY and CDR2 SVGAGI (reference sequence).

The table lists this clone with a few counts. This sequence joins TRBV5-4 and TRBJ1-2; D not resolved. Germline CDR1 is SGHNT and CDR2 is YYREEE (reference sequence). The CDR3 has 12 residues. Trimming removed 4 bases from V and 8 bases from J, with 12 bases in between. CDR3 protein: CASSPDKWGYTF. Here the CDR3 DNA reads TGTGCCAGCAGCCCAGATAAGTGGGGCTACACCTTC.

Here the CDR3 DNA reads TGTGCCAGCACCGGGACAGGGGGCCCCTACGAGCAGTACTTC. Translation gives CASTGTGGPYEQYF. The rearrangement uses TRBV11-2 and TRBJ2-7; 12 positions agree with TRBD1. With 7 bases clipped from V and 2 bases from J, the junction kept 3 bases outside the gene matches. From germline, CDR1 is SGHAT and CDR2 FQNNGV. There are 14 residues in the CDR3.

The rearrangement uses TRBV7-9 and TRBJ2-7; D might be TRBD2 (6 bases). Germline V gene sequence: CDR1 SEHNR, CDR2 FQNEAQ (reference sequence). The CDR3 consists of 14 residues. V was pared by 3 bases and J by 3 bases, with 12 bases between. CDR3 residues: CASSFGGLGYEQYF. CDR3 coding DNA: TGTGCCAGCAGCTTCGGAGGGCTCGGCTACGAGCAGTACTTC.

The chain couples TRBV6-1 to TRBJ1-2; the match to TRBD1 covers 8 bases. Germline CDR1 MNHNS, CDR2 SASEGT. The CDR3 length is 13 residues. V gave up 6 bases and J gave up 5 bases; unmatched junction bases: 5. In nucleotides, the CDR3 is TGTGCCAGCAGATCGGGACAGGTATATGGCTACACCTTC. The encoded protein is CASRSGQVYGYTF.

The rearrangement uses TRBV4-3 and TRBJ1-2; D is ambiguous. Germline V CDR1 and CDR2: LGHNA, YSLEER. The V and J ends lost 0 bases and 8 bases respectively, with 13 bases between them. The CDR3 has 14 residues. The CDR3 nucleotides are TGCGCCAGCAGCCAAGATCGTTGGAGGAGGGGCTACACCTTC. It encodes CASSQDRWRRGYTF.

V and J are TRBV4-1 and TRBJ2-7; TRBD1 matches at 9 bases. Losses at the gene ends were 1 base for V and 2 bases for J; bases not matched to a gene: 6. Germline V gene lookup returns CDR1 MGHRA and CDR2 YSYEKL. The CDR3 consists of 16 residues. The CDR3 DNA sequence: TGCGCCAGCAGCCAAGGGGGGGACAGGGTCACCTACGAGCAGTACTTC. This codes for CASSQGGDRVTYEQYF.

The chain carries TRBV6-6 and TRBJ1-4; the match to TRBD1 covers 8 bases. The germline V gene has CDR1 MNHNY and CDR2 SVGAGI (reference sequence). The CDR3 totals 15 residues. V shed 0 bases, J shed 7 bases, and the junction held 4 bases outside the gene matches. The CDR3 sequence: CASSYSTGGIEKLFF. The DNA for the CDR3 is TGTGCCAGCAGTTACTCTACAGGGGGAATTGAAAAACTGTTTTTT.

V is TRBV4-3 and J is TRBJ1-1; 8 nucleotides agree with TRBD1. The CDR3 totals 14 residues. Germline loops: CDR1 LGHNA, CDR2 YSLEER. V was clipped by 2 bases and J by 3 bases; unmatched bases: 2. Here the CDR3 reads CASSQQTGDTEAFF. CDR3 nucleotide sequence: TGCGCCAGCAGCCAACAGACAGGGGACACTGAAGCTTTCTTT.

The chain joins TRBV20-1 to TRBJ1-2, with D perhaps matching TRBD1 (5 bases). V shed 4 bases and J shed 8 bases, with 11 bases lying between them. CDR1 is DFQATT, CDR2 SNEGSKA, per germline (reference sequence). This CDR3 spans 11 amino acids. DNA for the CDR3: TGCAGTGCTACCAGACAGATGGGCTACACCTTC. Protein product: CSATRQMGYTF.